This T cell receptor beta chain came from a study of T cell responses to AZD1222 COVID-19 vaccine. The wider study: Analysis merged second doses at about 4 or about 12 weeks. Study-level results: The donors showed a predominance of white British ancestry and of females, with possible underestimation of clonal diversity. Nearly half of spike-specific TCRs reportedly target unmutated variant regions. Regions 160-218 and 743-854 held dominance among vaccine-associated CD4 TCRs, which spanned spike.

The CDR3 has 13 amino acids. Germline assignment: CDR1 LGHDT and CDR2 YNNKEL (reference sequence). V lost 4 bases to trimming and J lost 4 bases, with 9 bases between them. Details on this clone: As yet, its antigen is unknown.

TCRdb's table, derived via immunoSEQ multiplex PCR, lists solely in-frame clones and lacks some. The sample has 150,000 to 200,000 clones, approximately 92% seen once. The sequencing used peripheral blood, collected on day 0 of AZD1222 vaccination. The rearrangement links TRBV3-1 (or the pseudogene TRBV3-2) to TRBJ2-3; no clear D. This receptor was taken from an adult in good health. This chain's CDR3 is CASSRYGADTQYF. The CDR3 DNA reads TGTGCCAGCAGCCGATATGGCGCAGATACGCAGTATTTT.